The rows below give T cell receptor beta chains drawn from one sample of a study of regulatory T cells in long-lasting Graves disease. TCRdb used MiXCR to reprocess the multiplex PCR reads, holding one entry per CDR3 protein. The sample includes 700,000 or so distinct CDR3 sequences, around 30% of them seen just once. Sequencing used peripheral blood mononuclear cells (PBMCs), obtained when the disease was refractory, from a patient treated with antithyroid drugs. Source of these receptors: a female donor with Graves disease. CDR3s include the opening cysteine and the closing phenylalanine or tryptophan. D genes are given only for firm matches. Clone sizes are given selectively: once, few, many, or a class where the clone is expanded.

V	D	size	J	CDR3	DNA
TRBV10-2	-	-	TRBJ1-3	CASSEKKTGNTIYF	TGCGCCAGCAGTGAAAAGAAGACGGGAAACACCATATATTTT
TRBV2	-	-	TRBJ2-1	CASSIRDNNEQFF	TGTGCCAGCAGTATCCGGGACAACAATGAGCAGTTCTTC
TRBV3-1	-	once	TRBJ2-5	CASSQDWLAETQYF	TGTGCCAGCAGCCAAGATTGGCTAGCGGAGACCCAGTACTTC
TRBV6-1	-	-	TRBJ2-6	CASNTVPGNVLTF	TGTGCCAGCAATACAGTGCCGGGCAACGTCCTGACTTTC
TRBV11-2	TRBD2	-	TRBJ2-5	CASSLARTSRTFF	TGTGCCAGCAGCTTAGCCCGGACTAGCCGCACGTTCTTC
TRBV19	-	-	TRBJ1-4	CASREGATNEKLFF	TGTGCCAGTAGAGAGGGTGCAACTAATGAAAAACTGTTTTTT
TRBV12-3/TRBV12-4	TRBD1	-	TRBJ1-3	CASIKGQGAGNTIYF	TGTGCCAGCATAAAGGGACAGGGGGCTGGAAACACCATATATTTT
TRBV12-3/TRBV12-4	-	-	TRBJ2-1	CASKKSGANYNEQFF	TGTGCCAGCAAGAAATCGGGCGCGAACTACAATGAGCAGTTCTTC
TRBV28	-	-	TRBJ1-4	CASRETGSTNEKLFF	TGTGCCAGCAGAGAAACAGGGTCGACTAATGAAAAACTGTTTTTT
TRBV28	TRBD1	few	TRBJ1-5	CASSLWDRGRNQPQHF	TGTGCCAGCAGTTTATGGGACAGGGGGCGTAATCAGCCCCAGCATTTT
TRBV2	-	-	TRBJ2-2	CASSWVRGGELFF	TGTGCCAGCAGTTGGGTCCGAGGAGGGGAGCTGTTTTTT
TRBV28	-	many	TRBJ1-5	CASSLLGRLGNQPQHF	TGTGCCAGCAGTTTACTAGGGAGATTGGGCAATCAGCCCCAGCATTTT
TRBV25-1	TRBD1	once	TRBJ2-4	CASSGTGVINIQYF	TGTGCCAGCAGCGGGACAGGGGTAATTAACATTCAGTACTTC
TRBV27	-	-	TRBJ2-5	CASSQPGSDETQYF	TGTGCCAGCAGCCAGCCCGGAAGTGATGAGACCCAGTACTTC
TRBV20-1	TRBD1	-	TRBJ1-1	CSAPDRGLGAEAFF	TGCAGTGCTCCAGACAGGGGGTTGGGGGCTGAAGCTTTCTTT
TRBV6-1	TRBD1	few	TRBJ2-7	CASSRYRGPYEQYF	TGTGCCAGCAGTCGATACAGGGGACCCTACGAGCAGTACTTC
TRBV12-3/TRBV12-4	TRBD1	-	TRBJ2-7	CASSPRQGNYEQYF	TGTGCCAGCAGTCCCCGACAGGGGAATTACGAGCAGTACTTC
TRBV6-1	-	-	TRBJ2-1	CASSEGLSSYNEQFF	TGTGCCAGCAGCGAAGGCCTTAGCTCCTACAATGAGCAGTTCTTC
TRBV28	-	many	TRBJ1-5	CASSPTEGSGQPQHF	TGTGCCAGCAGTCCCACGGAAGGATCGGGACAGCCCCAGCATTTT
TRBV5-5	TRBD1	-	TRBJ1-5	CASSPLQGVMSNQPQHF	TGTGCCAGCAGCCCTTTACAGGGGGTCATGTCCAATCAGCCCCAGCATTTT
TRBV20-1	TRBD1	few	TRBJ1-1	CSARETGDNEAFF	TGCAGTGCTAGAGAAACAGGGGATAATGAAGCTTTCTTT
TRBV6-2/TRBV6-3	TRBD1	few	TRBJ1-1	CASSYLDRGIGTEAFF	TGTGCCAGCAGTTACCTCGACAGGGGGATCGGCACTGAAGCTTTCTTT
TRBV6-2/TRBV6-3	TRBD1	-	TRBJ2-7	CASSSRDRGHEQYF	TGTGCCAGCAGTTCCCGGGACAGGGGCCACGAGCAGTACTTC
TRBV18	-	-	TRBJ1-5	CASSLRGQGDFNQPQHF	TGTGCCAGCTCACTCCGGGGACAAGGGGATTTCAATCAGCCCCAGCATTTT
TRBV28	-	many	TRBJ1-5	CASSARGRALQPQHF	TGTGCCAGCAGTGCTCGGGGGCGCGCATTACAGCCCCAGCATTTT
TRBV20-1	-	-	TRBJ2-7	CSARARGLKTSEQYF	TGCAGTGCTAGAGCCCGGGGACTTAAAACATCCGAGCAGTACTTC
TRBV20-1	-	-	TRBJ2-2	CSAKSRHRADTGELFF	TGCAGTGCTAAGTCCCGTCACAGGGCCGACACCGGGGAGCTGTTTTTT
TRBV12-3/TRBV12-4	TRBD2	many	TRBJ2-7	CASSFGTTYEQYF	TGTGCCAGCAGTTTCGGGACTACCTACGAGCAGTACTTC
TRBV11-2	-	many	TRBJ1-2	CASSLDIDYGYTF	TGTGCCAGCAGCTTAGATATAGACTATGGCTACACCTTC
TRBV12-3/TRBV12-4	TRBD2	few	TRBJ2-2	CASSPLLAGVGTGELFF	TGTGCCAGCAGCCCTCTCCTAGCGGGAGTTGGAACCGGGGAGCTGTTTTTT
TRBV7-2	-	few	TRBJ1-2	CASSPSGWGYGYTF	TGTGCCAGCAGCCCTAGCGGGTGGGGCTATGGCTACACCTTC
TRBV3-1	-	-	TRBJ1-1	CASSQDGGAEAFF	TGTGCCAGCAGCCAAGATGGAGGGGCTGAAGCTTTCTTT
TRBV7-9	-	-	TRBJ1-1	CASKFAGMNTEAFF	TGTGCCAGCAAGTTCGCGGGTATGAACACTGAAGCTTTCTTT
TRBV6-1	-	few	TRBJ2-4	CASSEWGGQYF	TGTGCCAGCAGTGAGTGGGGAGGCCAGTACTTC
TRBV5-5	-	-	TRBJ1-1	CASSSGTVAEAFF	TGTGCCAGCAGTTCCGGGACGGTGGCTGAAGCTTTCTTT
TRBV12-3/TRBV12-4	TRBD1	many	TRBJ1-2	CASSFSGQGYGYTF	TGTGCCAGCAGTTTCTCGGGACAGGGCTATGGCTACACCTTC
TRBV5-1	TRBD2	-	TRBJ2-6	CASSPGLAGGANVLTF	TGCGCCAGCAGCCCCGGACTAGCGGGAGGGGCCAACGTCCTGACTTTC
TRBV10-1	-	-	TRBJ2-7	CASSGNNEQYF	TGCGCCAGCAGTGGAAATAATGAGCAGTACTTC
TRBV20-1	TRBD2	-	TRBJ2-1	CSAMATSGLNEQFF	TGCAGTGCTATGGCGACTAGCGGGTTAAATGAGCAGTTCTTC
TRBV27	TRBD1	few	TRBJ1-2	CASSLDRVHGYTF	TGTGCCAGCAGTTTGGACAGGGTCCATGGCTACACCTTC
TRBV6-9	-	-	TRBJ2-7	CASSYDPYEQYF	TGTGCCAGCAGTTACGACCCCTACGAGCAGTACTTC
TRBV5-4	TRBD1	few	TRBJ2-5	CASSGQGVPSQETQYF	TGTGCCAGCAGCGGACAGGGGGTACCCTCGCAAGAGACCCAGTACTTC
TRBV29-1	TRBD1	few	TRBJ1-2	CSVEDTRTGSGYTF	TGCAGCGTTGAGGATACGAGGACAGGGAGTGGCTACACCTTC
TRBV29-1	-	few	TRBJ1-1	CSVSFSSTEAFF	TGCAGCGTTTCTTTTAGTAGCACTGAAGCTTTCTTT
TRBV27	TRBD1	few	TRBJ2-7	CADRSGTGKKRVEQYF	TGTGCCGACCGCTCCGGGACAGGGAAAAAAAGGGTCGAGCAGTACTTC
TRBV13	TRBD1	few	TRBJ2-7	CASSPRGGHEQYF	TGTGCCAGCAGCCCCCGAGGGGGCCACGAGCAGTACTTC
TRBV14	TRBD2	-	TRBJ2-7	CASSQVIVGAGRYEQYF	TGTGCCAGCAGCCAAGTAATAGTAGGAGCGGGGCGCTACGAGCAGTACTTC
TRBV2	-	-	TRBJ1-2	CASSESGGNVYGYTF	TGTGCCAGCAGTGAATCTGGGGGGAATGTTTATGGCTACACCTTC
TRBV5-1	-	few	TRBJ1-1	CASSLEIRGGGNTEAFF	TGCGCCAGCAGCTTGGAAATCAGGGGAGGGGGGAACACTGAAGCTTTCTTT
TRBV6-2/TRBV6-3	-	-	TRBJ2-4	CASSYRRLRIQYF	TGTGCCAGCAGTTACCGGCGCCTGAGGATTCAGTACTTC